This T cell receptor (beta chain) is drawn from a study of blood T cell repertoires in COVID-19. Study-level background: COVID-19 samples, acute and convalescent, were from the United States, Italy and Spain. In each case, the material was cDNA or gDNA derived from T cells, B-cell-depleted T cells, or PBMCs.

Germline-derived CDR1 and CDR2 are MNHNS and SASEGT. The CDR3 is 19 residues long. V trimming: 3 bases; J trimming: 3 bases; junction bases outside the gene matches: 16. As handled by the study authors: Using reference gene primer amplification, nucleated cell counts were estimated. Sequencing used immunoSEQ multiplex PCR; TCRdb keeps in-frame clones, though not all of them. The DNA was the basis for D and trimming; V, J and clone size are from that table. The sample has 120,000 to 150,000 clones, around 84% seen once. This clone was recorded only once. This TCR was recovered from a human donor in a cohort sampled during active COVID-19. The rearrangement joins TRBV6-1 to TRBJ2-3; 9 bases fit TRBD2. The sample was peripheral blood. The CDR3 region is CASSDPRGGVAGETDTQYF. The CDR3 DNA is TGTGCCAGCAGTGATCCCCGGGGGGGCGTAGCGGGGGAGACAGATACGCAGTATTTT.